This T cell receptor beta chain was captured in a study of T cells after yellow fever vaccination. General observations from the study: Contamination of FACS-sorted repertoires by abundant clonotypes from the bulk population could occur.

5'RACE template switching generated TCR cDNA, adding a universal primer site and UMIs. TCRdb processed the 5' RACE reads anew with MiXCR; each CDR3 protein has one entry. The sample lists just under 600,000 distinct CDR3 sequences; about 13% were seen once. This clonotype was observed many times. Its cognate antigen is unknown. The TCR was taken from a young man who received the YFV17D yellow fever vaccine. This specimen was PBMCs, taken on the day of the yellow fever booster vaccination.

CDR3 coding DNA: TGCGCCAGCAGCCGGACTAGCGGCAATTACAATGAGCAGTTCTTC. Translated: CASSRTSGNYNEQFF. V usage is TRBV4-1 and J usage is TRBJ2-1; TRBD2 matches 10 bases. CDR3 length: 15 amino acids. CDR1 and CDR2 (germline): MGHRA, YSYEKL. The junction had 4 bases not matched to a gene; V was cut back by 4 bases and J by 4 bases.